The TCR beta chain described here comes from a study of blood T cell repertoires in COVID-19. The CDR3 is made up of 19 amino acids. CDR1 is SGHRS and CDR2 is YFSETQ in the germline V gene. V was clipped by 0 bases and J by 0 bases, with 19 bases between them. Sequencing used immunoSEQ multiplex PCR; TCRdb keeps in-frame clones, though not all of them. The table has approximately 290,000 clones, 80% to 90% seen once. The sample taken for sequencing was peripheral blood. The J gene is TRBJ2-4, the V gene TRBV5-1, with a possible D match to TRBD2 (7 bases). The receptor's source is a man aged 25-45 years with acute or convalescent COVID-19. CDR3 sequence reads: CASSLVGAGAGKAKNIQYF. CDR3 bases: TGCGCCAGCAGCTTGGTGGGTGCGGGGGCTGGGAAAGCCAAAAACATTCAGTACTTC. The variable domain in full, completed from reference TRBV5-1 and TRBJ2-4, reads KAGVTQTPRYLIKTRGQQVTLSCSPISGHRSVSWYQQTPGQGLQFLFEYFSETQRNKGNFPGRFSGRQFSNSRSEMNVSTLELGDSALYLCASSLVGAGAGKAKNIQYFGAGTRLSVL.